The entry below describes one TCR beta chain. Its antigen is not identified. The study reverse transcribed the entire isolated RNA, so it sequenced expressed TCRB transcripts. The data were produced by immunoSEQ multiplex PCR, yet TCRdb's version contains in-frame clones alone and is incomplete. The sample gives a few hundred thousand clones, 14% of which show up once; 6.7% is in the top ten. Each donor gave one heparinised blood draw averaging about 116 mL. Based on CD45RO/CCR7/CD25/CD127/CD95/CD27, CD4+ regulatory, stem cell-like memory, naive and central memory cells were sorted. The data belong to a study of beta chain features in type 1 diabetes. Points from the study as a whole: cDNA sequencing could over-represent cells with high TCR expression. A potential influence of HLA type upon TCRB rearrangement remained unresolved herein.

Germline V CDR1 and CDR2: MDHEN, SYDVKM. CDR3 length: 12 residues. V was trimmed by 4 bases and J by 7 bases, leaving 8 bases between them. Sequencing was carried out using central memory CD4+ T cells from blood. This sequence originates from a man aged 25-45 years in good health. The V and J genes are TRBV28 and TRBJ2-1, with D hard to call. CDR3 DNA sequence: TGTGCCAGCAGTTCTGTGGGGAATGAGCAGTTCTTC. Protein product: CASSSVGNEQFF.